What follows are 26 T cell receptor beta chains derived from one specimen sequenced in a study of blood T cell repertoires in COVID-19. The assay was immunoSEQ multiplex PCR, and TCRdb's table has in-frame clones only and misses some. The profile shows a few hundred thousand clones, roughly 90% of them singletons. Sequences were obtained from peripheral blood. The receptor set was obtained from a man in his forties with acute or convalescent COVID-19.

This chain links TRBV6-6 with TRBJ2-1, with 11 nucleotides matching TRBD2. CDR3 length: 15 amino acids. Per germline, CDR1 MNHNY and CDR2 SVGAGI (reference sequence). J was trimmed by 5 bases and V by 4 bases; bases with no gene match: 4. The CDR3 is CASSWGLAVNNEQFF. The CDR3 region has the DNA TGTGCCAGCAGTTGGGGACTAGCGGTAAACAATGAGCAGTTCTTC.

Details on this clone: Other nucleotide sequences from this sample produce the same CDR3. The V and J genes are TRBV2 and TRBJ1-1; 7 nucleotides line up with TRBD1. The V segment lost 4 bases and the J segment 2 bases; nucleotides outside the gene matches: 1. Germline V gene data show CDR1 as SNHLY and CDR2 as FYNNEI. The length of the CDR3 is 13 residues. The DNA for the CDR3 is TGTGCCAGCAGTGGACAGGGCAACACTGAAGCTTTCTTT. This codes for CASSGQGNTEAFF.

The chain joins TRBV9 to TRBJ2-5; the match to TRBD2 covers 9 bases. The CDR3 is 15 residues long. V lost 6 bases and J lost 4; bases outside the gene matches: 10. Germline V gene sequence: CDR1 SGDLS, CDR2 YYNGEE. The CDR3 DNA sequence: TGTGCCAGCACCCCAAACCTAGCGGGACCAGAGACCCAGTACTTC. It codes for CASTPNLAGPETQYF. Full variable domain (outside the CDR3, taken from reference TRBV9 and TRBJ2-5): DSGVTQTPKHLITATGQRVTLRCSPRSGDLSVYWYQQSLDQGLQFLIQYYNGEERAKGNILERFSAQQFPDLHSELNLSSLELGDSALYFCASTPNLAGPETQYFGPGTRLLVL.

CDR3 sequence (DNA): TGTGCCAGCAGTCCCGTGGGAGGGGGGACTGAAGCTTTCTTT. Translation gives CASSPVGGGTEAFF. V gene TRBV28 combines with J gene TRBJ1-1, with D possibly being TRBD1 (6 bases). The CDR3 is 14 residues long. Trimming stripped 5 bases from V and 5 bases from J, with 15 bases between. Germline V gene data show CDR1 as MDHEN and CDR2 as SYDVKM.

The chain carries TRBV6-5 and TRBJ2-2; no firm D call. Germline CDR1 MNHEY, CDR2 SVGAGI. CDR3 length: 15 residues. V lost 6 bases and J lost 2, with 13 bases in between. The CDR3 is CASSHLVLNTGELFF. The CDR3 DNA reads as TGTGCCAGCAGCCATCTCGTCCTAAACACCGGGGAGCTGTTTTTT.

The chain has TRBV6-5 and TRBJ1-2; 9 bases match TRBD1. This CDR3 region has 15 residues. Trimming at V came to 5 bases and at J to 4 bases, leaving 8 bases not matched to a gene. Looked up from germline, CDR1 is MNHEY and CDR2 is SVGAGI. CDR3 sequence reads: CASSPRDRELYGYTF. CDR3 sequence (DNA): TGTGCCAGCAGTCCTCGGGACAGGGAACTCTATGGCTACACCTTC.

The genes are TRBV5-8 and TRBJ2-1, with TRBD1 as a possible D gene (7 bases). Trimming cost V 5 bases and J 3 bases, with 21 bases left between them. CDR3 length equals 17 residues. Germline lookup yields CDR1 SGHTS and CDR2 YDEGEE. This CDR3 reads CASRPSVGRGDYNEQFF. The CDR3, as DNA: TGTGCCAGCAGGCCAAGTGTGGGCAGGGGGGACTACAATGAGCAGTTCTTC.

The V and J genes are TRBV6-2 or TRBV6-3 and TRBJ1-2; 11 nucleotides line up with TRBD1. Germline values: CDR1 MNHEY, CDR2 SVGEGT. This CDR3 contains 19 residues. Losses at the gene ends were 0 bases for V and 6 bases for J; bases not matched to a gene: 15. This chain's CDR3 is CASSYSFVGQGAVQDGYTF. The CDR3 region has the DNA TGTGCCAGCAGTTACTCTTTCGTCGGACAGGGGGCTGTTCAAGATGGCTACACCTTC.

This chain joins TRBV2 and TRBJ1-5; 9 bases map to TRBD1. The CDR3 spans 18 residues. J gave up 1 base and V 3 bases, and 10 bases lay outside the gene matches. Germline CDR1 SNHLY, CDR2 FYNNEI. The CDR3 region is CASSDNGTGRPSNQPQHF. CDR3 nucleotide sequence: TGTGCCAGCAGTGATAATGGGACAGGGAGACCCAGCAATCAGCCCCAGCATTTT.

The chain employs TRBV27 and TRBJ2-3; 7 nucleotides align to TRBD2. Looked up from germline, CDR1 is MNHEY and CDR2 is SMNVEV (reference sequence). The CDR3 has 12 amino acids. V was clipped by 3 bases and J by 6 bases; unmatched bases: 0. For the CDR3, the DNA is TGTGCCAGCAGTTTGGGGGGGGATACGCAGTATTTT. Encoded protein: CASSLGGDTQYF.

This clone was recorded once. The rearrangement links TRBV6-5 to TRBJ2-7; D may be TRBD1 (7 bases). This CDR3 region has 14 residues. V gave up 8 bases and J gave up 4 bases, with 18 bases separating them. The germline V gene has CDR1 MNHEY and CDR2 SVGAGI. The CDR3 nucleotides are TGTGCCAGCTCCCAGGGCAGGGGGGATTACGAGCAGTACTTC. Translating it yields CASSQGRGDYEQYF.

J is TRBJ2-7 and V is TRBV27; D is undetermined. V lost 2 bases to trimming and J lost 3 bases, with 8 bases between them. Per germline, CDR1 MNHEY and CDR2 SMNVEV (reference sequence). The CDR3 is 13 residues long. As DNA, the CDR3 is TGTGCCAGCAGTTTAGCACTGAGCTACGAGCAGTACTTC. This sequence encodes CASSLALSYEQYF.

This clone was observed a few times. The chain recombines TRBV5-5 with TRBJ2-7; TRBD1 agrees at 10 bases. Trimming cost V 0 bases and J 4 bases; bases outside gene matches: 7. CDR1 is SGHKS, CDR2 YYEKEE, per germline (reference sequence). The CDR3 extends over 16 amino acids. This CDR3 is CASSLAWDRGKYEQYF. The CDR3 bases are TGTGCCAGCAGCTTGGCCTGGGACAGGGGAAAATACGAGCAGTACTTC.

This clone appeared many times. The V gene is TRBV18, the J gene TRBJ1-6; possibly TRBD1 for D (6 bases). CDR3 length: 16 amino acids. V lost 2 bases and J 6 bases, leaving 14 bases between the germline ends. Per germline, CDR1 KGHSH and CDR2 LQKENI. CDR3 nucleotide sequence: TGTGCCAGCTCACCAACGGGGGGCGTTGGTAATTCACCCCTCCACTTT. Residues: CASSPTGGVGNSPLHF. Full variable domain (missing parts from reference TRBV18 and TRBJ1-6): NAGVMQNPRHLVRRRGQEARLRCSPMKGHSHVYWYRQLPEEGLKFMVYLQKENIIDESGMPKERFSAEFPKEGPSILRIQQVVRGDSAAYFCASSPTGGVGNSPLHFGNGTRLTVT.

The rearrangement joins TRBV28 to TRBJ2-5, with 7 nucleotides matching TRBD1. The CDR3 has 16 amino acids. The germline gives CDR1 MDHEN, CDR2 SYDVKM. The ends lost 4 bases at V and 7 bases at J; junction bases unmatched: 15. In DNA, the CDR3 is TGTGCCAGCAGTTACCGGACAGGCAAGGGTGAAGTGACCCAGTACTTC. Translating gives CASSYRTGKGEVTQYF. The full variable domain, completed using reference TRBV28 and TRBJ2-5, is DVKVTQSSRYLVKRTGEKVFLECVQDMDHENMFWYRQDPGLGLRLIYFSYDVKMKEKGDIPEGYSVSREKKERFSLILESASTNQTSMYLCASSYRTGKGEVTQYFGPGTRLLVL.

The CDR3 spells CASSLEAYYGYTF. CDR3 DNA sequence: TGTGCCAGCAGCTTAGAAGCCTACTATGGCTACACCTTC. The chain has TRBV5-6 and TRBJ1-2; D gene unclear. The CDR3 spans 13 residues. Trimming cost V 2 bases and J 3 bases, with 8 bases left between them. Germline V CDR1 and CDR2: SGHDT, YYEEEE.

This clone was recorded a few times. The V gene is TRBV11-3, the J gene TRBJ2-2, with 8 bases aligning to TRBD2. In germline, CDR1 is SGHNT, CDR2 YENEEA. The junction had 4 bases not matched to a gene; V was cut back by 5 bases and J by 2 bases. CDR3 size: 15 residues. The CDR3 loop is CASSVSGSNTGELFF. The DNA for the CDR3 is TGTGCCAGCAGCGTCAGCGGGAGCAACACCGGGGAGCTGTTTTTT.

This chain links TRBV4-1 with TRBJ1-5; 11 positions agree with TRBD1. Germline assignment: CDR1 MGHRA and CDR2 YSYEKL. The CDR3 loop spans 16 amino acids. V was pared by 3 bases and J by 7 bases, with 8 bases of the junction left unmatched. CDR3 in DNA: TGCGCCAGCAGCCAGGTCGGGACAGGGGGTGGGCAGCCCCAGCATTTT. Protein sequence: CASSQVGTGGGQPQHF.

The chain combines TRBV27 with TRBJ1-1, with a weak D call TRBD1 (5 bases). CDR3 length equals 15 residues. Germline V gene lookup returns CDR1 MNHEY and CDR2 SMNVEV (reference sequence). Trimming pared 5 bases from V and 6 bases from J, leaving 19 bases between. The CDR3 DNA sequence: TGTGCCAGCAGTCCTCGACAGTTAACATCAGCTGAAGCTTTCTTT. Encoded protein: CASSPRQLTSAEAFF.

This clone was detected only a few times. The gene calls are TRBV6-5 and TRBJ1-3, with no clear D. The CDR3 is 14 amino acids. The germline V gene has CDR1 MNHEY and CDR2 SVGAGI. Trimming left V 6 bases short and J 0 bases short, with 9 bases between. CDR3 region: CASRKAGSGNTIYF. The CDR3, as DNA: TGTGCCAGCAGGAAAGCTGGCTCTGGAAACACCATATATTTT.

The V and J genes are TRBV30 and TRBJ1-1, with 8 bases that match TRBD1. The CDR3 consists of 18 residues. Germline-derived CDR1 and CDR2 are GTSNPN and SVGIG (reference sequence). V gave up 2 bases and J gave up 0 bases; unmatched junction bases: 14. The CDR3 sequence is CAWSPPTGDYFMNTEAFF. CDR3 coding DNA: TGTGCCTGGAGTCCGCCGACAGGGGATTACTTCATGAACACTGAAGCTTTCTTT.

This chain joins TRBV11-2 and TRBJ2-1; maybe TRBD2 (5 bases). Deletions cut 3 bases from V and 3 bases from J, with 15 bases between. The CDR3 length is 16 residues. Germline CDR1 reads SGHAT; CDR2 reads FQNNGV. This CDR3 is CASSFSVGDNYNEQFF. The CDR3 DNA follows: TGTGCCAGCAGCTTTAGCGTCGGGGATAACTACAATGAGCAGTTCTTC.

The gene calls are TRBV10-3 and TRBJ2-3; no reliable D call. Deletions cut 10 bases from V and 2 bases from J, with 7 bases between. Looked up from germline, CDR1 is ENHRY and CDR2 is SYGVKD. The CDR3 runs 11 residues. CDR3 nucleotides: TGTGCCACCGGAGACACAGATACGCAGTATTTT. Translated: CATGDTDTQYF.

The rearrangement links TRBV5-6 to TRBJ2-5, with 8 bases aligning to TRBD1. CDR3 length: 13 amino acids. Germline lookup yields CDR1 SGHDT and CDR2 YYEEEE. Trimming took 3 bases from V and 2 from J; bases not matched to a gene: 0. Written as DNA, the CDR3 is TGTGCCAGCAGCTGGACAGGGCAAGAGACCCAGTACTTC. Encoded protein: CASSWTGQETQYF.

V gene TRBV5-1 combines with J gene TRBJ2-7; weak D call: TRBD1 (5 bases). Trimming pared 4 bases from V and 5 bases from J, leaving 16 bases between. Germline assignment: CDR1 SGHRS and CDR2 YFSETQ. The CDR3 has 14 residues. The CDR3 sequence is CASSLQDTLNEQYF. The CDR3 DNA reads TGCGCCAGCAGCCTTCAGGACACCCTCAACGAGCAGTACTTC.

The DNA of the CDR3 is TGTGCCAGCAGCGGTCACGGGACTAGCGGAACCTACAATGAGCAGTTCTTC. Protein sequence: CASSGHGTSGTYNEQFF. The chain combines TRBV7-9 with TRBJ2-1, with 11 bases aligning to TRBD2. V lost 5 bases and J lost 2; bases outside the gene matches: 8. The germline gives CDR1 SEHNR, CDR2 FQNEAQ (reference sequence). This CDR3 has 17 residues.